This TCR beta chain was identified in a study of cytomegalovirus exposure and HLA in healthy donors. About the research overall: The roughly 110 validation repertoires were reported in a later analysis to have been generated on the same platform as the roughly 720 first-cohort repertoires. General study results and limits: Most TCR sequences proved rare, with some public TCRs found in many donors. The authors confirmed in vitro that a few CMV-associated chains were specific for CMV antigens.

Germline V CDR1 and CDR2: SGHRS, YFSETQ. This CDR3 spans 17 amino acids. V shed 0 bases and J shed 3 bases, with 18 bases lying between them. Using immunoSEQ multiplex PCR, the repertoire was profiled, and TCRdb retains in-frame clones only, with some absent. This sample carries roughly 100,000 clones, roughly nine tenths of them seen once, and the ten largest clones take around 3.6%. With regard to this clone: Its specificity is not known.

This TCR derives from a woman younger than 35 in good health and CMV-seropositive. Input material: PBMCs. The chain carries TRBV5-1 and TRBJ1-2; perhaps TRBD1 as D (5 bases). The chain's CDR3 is CASSLALRSGKDYGYTF. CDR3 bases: TGCGCCAGCAGCTTGGCCCTTAGGTCAGGGAAGGACTATGGCTACACCTTC. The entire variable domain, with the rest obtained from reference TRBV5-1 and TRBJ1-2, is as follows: KAGVTQTPRYLIKTRGQQVTLSCSPISGHRSVSWYQQTPGQGLQFLFEYFSETQRNKGNFPGRFSGRQFSNSRSEMNVSTLELGDSALYLCASSLALRSGKDYGYTFGSGTRLTVV.